The 28 T cell receptor beta chains reported below all come from one sample, sequenced in a study of metastatic and nonmetastatic thyroid tumors. Each patient went into thyroid surgery without having received any treatment. TCRdb reassembled clones from the PCR reads with MiXCR. The sample has roughly 35,000 clones; 35% are singletons. Source material: tumor tissue. The receptors derive from a female donor with papillary thyroid cancer or a benign thyroid nodule (not recorded which). Some clones in this sample may be carry-over from other donors' samples.

This clone was recorded a few times. J is TRBJ1-1 and V is TRBV19, with D possibly matching TRBD1 (5 bases). CDR3 length: 14 residues. V was trimmed by 7 bases and J by 3 bases, leaving 15 bases between them. Per the germline V gene, CDR1 is LNHDA and CDR2 is SQIVND (reference sequence). The CDR3 is CASNRGAGDTEAFF. The CDR3 nucleotides are TGTGCCAGTAATCGAGGGGCCGGGGACACTGAAGCTTTCTTT. Using reference TRBV19 and TRBJ1-1 for the parts outside the CDR3, the full variable domain is DGGITQSPKYLFRKEGQNVTLSCEQNLNHDAMYWYRQDPGQGLRLIYYSQIVNDFQKGDIAEGYSVSREKKESFPLTVTSAQKNPTAFYLCASNRGAGDTEAFFGQGTRLTVV.

The chain has TRBV20-1 and TRBJ1-6; no clear D. V lost 1 base, J lost 5 bases, and 9 bases lay in between. Germline loops: CDR1 DFQATT, CDR2 SNEGSKA (reference sequence). The CDR3 extends over 14 amino acids. This CDR3 is CSARAEGNNSPLHF. CDR3 DNA sequence: TGCAGTGCTAGAGCGGAGGGTAATAATTCACCCCTCCACTTT.

The V call is TRBV6-2 or TRBV6-3, the J call TRBJ2-1; TRBD2 aligns across 7 bases. From germline, CDR1 is MNHEY and CDR2 SVGEGT. V dropped 0 bases and J dropped 2; count of bases not matched to a gene: 7. This CDR3 contains 17 residues. The CDR3 here is CASSYSYRSGAYNEQFF. The CDR3 nucleotides read TGTGCCAGCAGTTACTCGTATCGGAGCGGGGCCTACAATGAGCAGTTCTTC.

In its sample, this clone ranks as medium-sized. The chain is built from TRBV19 and TRBJ1-5; 10 nucleotides line up with TRBD1. The germline V gene has CDR1 LNHDA and CDR2 SQIVND (reference sequence). V dropped 4 bases and J dropped 7; count of bases not matched to a gene: 10. CDR3 length equals 16 residues. The CDR3 nucleotides are TGTGCCAGTAGTACGGGACGGGACAGGGGCGGCCAGCCCCAGCATTTT. It is translated as CASSTGRDRGGQPQHF.

This chain joins TRBV27 and TRBJ1-6, with D hard to call. CDR1 and CDR2 from the germline V gene are MNHEY and SMNVEV (reference sequence). CDR3 size: 13 residues. The V end was cut by 8 bases, the J end by 6 bases, with 11 bases between. This CDR3 is CASCLGGNSPLHF. The CDR3 bases are TGTGCCAGCTGCCTTGGCGGTAATTCACCCCTCCACTTT.

The J gene is TRBJ2-5, the V gene TRBV12-3 or TRBV12-4; tentatively, D is TRBD2 (5 bases). The V end lost 7 bases, the J end lost 0 bases, and 12 bases lay between the germline ends. The CDR3 is 14 amino acids. The CDR3 sequence is CASTATGYQETQYF. CDR3 nucleotide sequence: TGTGCCAGCACCGCCACGGGGTACCAAGAGACCCAGTACTTC.

The J gene is TRBJ2-1, the V gene TRBV6-1, with D perhaps TRBD2 (5 bases). Germline CDR1 and CDR2: MNHNS and SASEGT. V was trimmed by 0 bases and J by 2 bases, leaving 17 bases between them. The CDR3 spans 18 residues. The CDR3 coding sequence is TGTGCCAGCAGTGAAGCGGGAACAGCGGAATTTGCCTACAATGAGCAGTTCTTC. Protein sequence: CASSEAGTAEFAYNEQFF.

The rearrangement uses TRBV20-1 and TRBJ2-7; 9 bases align to TRBD1. Germline CDR1 is DFQATT and CDR2 is SNEGSKA (reference sequence). V lost 0 bases to trimming and J lost 0 bases; unmatched junction nucleotides: 3. CDR3 length equals 15 residues. The CDR3 spells CSAREGTGSSYEQYF. DNA for the CDR3: TGCAGTGCTAGAGAAGGGACAGGGAGCTCCTACGAGCAGTACTTC.

The chain employs TRBV7-8 and TRBJ2-7; D is perhaps TRBD1 (6 bases). The ends were cut back, 1 base at V and 6 bases at J, with 13 bases in the middle. The CDR3 totals 14 residues. The V gene's germline CDR1 is SGHVS and CDR2 FQNEAQ. CDR3 sequence (DNA): TGTGCCAGCAGCTTAGTTAGGCAGGGGACCGAGCAGTACTTC. Protein sequence: CASSLVRQGTEQYF.

The chain carries TRBV6-1 and TRBJ2-2; 13 bases line up with TRBD2. The CDR3 runs to 17 residues. V was clipped by 4 bases and J by 3 bases; unmatched bases: 5. Germline V lookup: CDR1 MNHNS, CDR2 SASEGT. The DNA of the CDR3 is TGTGCCAGCAGTGTACTAGCGGGAGGGCCGTACACCGGGGAGCTGTTTTTT. This sequence encodes CASSVLAGGPYTGELFF.

This chain uses TRBV5-1 with TRBJ2-7; D may be TRBD2 (5 bases). Germline CDR1 SGHRS, CDR2 YFSETQ. The V end was cut by 2 bases, the J end by 0 bases, with 6 bases between. This CDR3 has 13 amino acids. CDR3 DNA: TGCGCCAGCAGCTTTACTAGCTCCTACGAGCAGTACTTC. Amino acid sequence: CASSFTSSYEQYF.

This clone has only a few counts. The chain has TRBV18 and TRBJ2-2, with TRBD2 as a possible D gene (6 bases). The CDR3 runs 15 residues. In germline, CDR1 is KGHSH, CDR2 LQKENI. V was pared by 6 bases and J by 2 bases, with 13 bases between. The CDR3 coding sequence is TGTGCCAGCTCTCCTGGACTACAAAACACCGGGGAGCTGTTTTTT. Translated, it gives CASSPGLQNTGELFF.

The chain links TRBV11-3 to TRBJ2-3; TRBD2 might be the D (5 bases). CDR3 length: 15 residues. The V gene lost 4 bases and the J gene lost 4 bases, with 15 bases spanning the gap. Germline V CDR1 and CDR2: SGHNT, YENEEA. The DNA for the CDR3 is TGTGCCAGCAGCTCGCGGCTCACCGGGGCAGATACGCAGTATTTT. It specifies CASSSRLTGADTQYF.

This clone was observed a few times. The CDR3 coding sequence is TGTGCCTCTGCGGGACAGGGTACCTACGAGCAGTACTTC. The encoded protein is CASAGQGTYEQYF. V gene TRBV30 combines with J gene TRBJ2-7, with 9 bases lining up with TRBD1. This CDR3 spans 13 amino acids. The V and J ends lost 7 bases and 2 bases, in that order; junction bases with no gene match: 6. Germline V gene lookup returns CDR1 GTSNPN and CDR2 SVGIG (reference sequence).

The chain employs TRBV20-1 and TRBJ2-1; D possibly corresponds to TRBD2 (6 bases). The CDR3 totals 18 residues. Germline V CDR1 and CDR2: DFQATT, SNEGSKA (reference sequence). Trimming left V 1 base short and J 0 bases short, with 19 bases between. CDR3 sequence (DNA): TGCAGTGCTAGAGTTACAGGACCTCGGGAGAGCTCCTACAATGAGCAGTTCTTC. Protein: CSARVTGPRESSYNEQFF.

This clone was seen only a few times. J is TRBJ2-7 and V is TRBV19, with TRBD1 as a possible D gene (6 bases). The CDR3 contains 13 residues. Looked up from germline, CDR1 is LNHDA and CDR2 is SQIVND (reference sequence). The germline V and J ends were trimmed by 5 bases and 6 bases, with 14 bases remaining between them. The CDR3 spells CASSSGQRIEQYF. The CDR3 DNA reads as TGTGCCAGTAGTTCCGGACAGCGTATCGAGCAGTACTTC.

The table lists this clone with a few counts. This rearrangement joins TRBV28 to TRBJ1-1, with TRBD1 matching over 10 bases. V was pared by 6 bases and J by 5 bases, with 6 bases of the junction left unmatched. The CDR3 runs 14 residues. CDR1 and CDR2 from the germline V gene are MDHEN and SYDVKM. DNA of the CDR3: TGTGCCAGCAGCCCGGGACAGGGGAAAACTGAAGCTTTCTTT. Its translation is CASSPGQGKTEAFF.

Turning to this clone: One end of the junction varies from germline; a read error may be responsible. The gene calls are TRBV7-9 and TRBJ2-2; D is unclear. There are 13 residues in the CDR3. Germline V gene data show CDR1 as SEHNR and CDR2 as FQNEAQ (reference sequence). In DNA, the CDR3 is TGTGCCAGCAGCTTAATAATCACCCGGGAGCTGTTTTTT. Protein: CASSLIITRELFF.

Notes on this clone: A much larger clone sits a single nucleotide away, making a read error possible. CDR3 DNA: TGTGCCAACAGTTACTCCCAAGAGACCCAGTACTTC. Translation gives CANSYSQETQYF. The chain carries TRBV6-5 and TRBJ2-5; D ambiguous. The CDR3 consists of 12 residues. Germline lookup yields CDR1 MNHEY and CDR2 SVGAGI.

The gene calls are TRBV27 and TRBJ2-7; D call uncertain. CDR1 and CDR2 from the germline V gene are MNHEY and SMNVEV (reference sequence). V gave up 4 bases and J gave up 3 bases, with 10 bases separating them. The CDR3 has 13 residues. CDR3 in DNA: TGTGCCAGCAGTTCCCGGGCCGACTACGAGCAGTACTTC. Its protein product is CASSSRADYEQYF.

This chain joins TRBV11-2 and TRBJ1-2, with D possibly TRBD1 on 6 matching bases. V lost 5 bases and J 2 bases, leaving 9 bases between the germline ends. Looked up from germline, CDR1 is SGHAT and CDR2 is FQNNGV. CDR3 size: 13 residues. The CDR3 loop is CASSPDSNYGYTF. DNA for the CDR3: TGTGCCAGCAGCCCGGACAGCAACTATGGCTACACCTTC.

The V gene is TRBV20-1, the J gene TRBJ1-2, with 10 bases lining up with TRBD1. Trimming at V came to 4 bases and at J to 6 bases, leaving 17 bases not matched to a gene. Germline loops: CDR1 DFQATT, CDR2 SNEGSKA (reference sequence). This CDR3 has 17 residues. DNA of the CDR3: TGCAGTGCTACGCCGGGACAGGGGAGTTCCTCTACGCATGGCTACACCTTC. Encoded protein: CSATPGQGSSSTHGYTF.

This clone was detected only a few times. V usage is TRBV6-1 and J usage is TRBJ1-5; D is ambiguous. V lost 6 bases to trimming and J lost 0 bases, with 3 bases between them. Germline values: CDR1 MNHNS, CDR2 SASEGT. The CDR3 loop spans 12 amino acids. The CDR3 is CASSGSNQPQHF. The CDR3 nucleotides read TGTGCCAGCAGCGGTAGCAATCAGCCCCAGCATTTT.

The chain joins TRBV12-3 or TRBV12-4 to TRBJ2-2; tentatively, D is TRBD1 (5 bases). CDR3 length: 13 residues. Trimming shortened V by 6 bases and J by 0 bases, and 5 bases separated the two germline ends. This CDR3 reads CASRGPNTGELFF. The CDR3 region has the DNA TGTGCCAGCAGGGGGCCGAACACCGGGGAGCTGTTTTTT.

This clone was observed a handful of times. The rearrangement links TRBV6-5 to TRBJ2-1; 7 bases are shared with TRBD1. Germline loops: CDR1 MNHEY, CDR2 SVGAGI. Germline trimming cut 2 bases from V and 14 bases from J; bases unmatched to any gene: 9. The CDR3 spans 13 residues. CDR3 protein: CASSYEWQGVEFF. The CDR3 DNA reads as TGTGCCAGCAGTTACGAGTGGCAGGGGGTGGAGTTCTTC.

In its sample, this clone ranks as medium-sized. This chain joins TRBV19 and TRBJ1-1, with D unresolved. The CDR3 runs to 11 residues. The germline V gene has CDR1 LNHDA and CDR2 SQIVND (reference sequence). Trimming left V 3 bases short and J 8 bases short, with 7 bases between. The CDR3 bases are TGTGCCAGTAGTATTGGCTTCGAAGCTTTCTTT. Its protein is CASSIGFEAFF.

This clone was seen more than once but under ten times. The rearrangement links TRBV25-1 to TRBJ2-2; a weak D match, TRBD1 (5 bases). The CDR3 is 13 residues long. The V end lost 4 bases, the J end lost 3 bases, and 6 bases lay between the germline ends. Germline loops: CDR1 MGHDK, CDR2 SYGVNS. The CDR3 DNA reads as TGTGCCAGCAGTGCCAGGGACACCGGGGAGCTGTTTTTT. This encodes CASSARDTGELFF.

In this sample, this clone turned up a few times. V and J are TRBV28 and TRBJ1-2, with D possibly TRBD1 on 5 matching bases. V shed 3 bases and J shed 6 bases, with 8 bases lying between them. Per the germline V gene, CDR1 is MDHEN and CDR2 is SYDVKM. The CDR3 is made up of 12 amino acids. The CDR3, as DNA: TGTGCCAGCAGTTTTGGGGGGGATGGCTACACCTTC. This encodes CASSFGGDGYTF.